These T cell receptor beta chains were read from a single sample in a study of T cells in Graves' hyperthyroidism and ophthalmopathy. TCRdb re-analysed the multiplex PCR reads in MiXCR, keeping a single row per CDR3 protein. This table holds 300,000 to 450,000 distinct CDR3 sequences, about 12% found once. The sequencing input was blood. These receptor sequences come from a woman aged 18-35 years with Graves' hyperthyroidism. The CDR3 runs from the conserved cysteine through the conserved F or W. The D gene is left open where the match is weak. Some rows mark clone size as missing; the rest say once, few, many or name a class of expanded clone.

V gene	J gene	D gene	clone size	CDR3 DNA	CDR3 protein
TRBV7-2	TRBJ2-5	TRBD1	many	TGTGCCAGCAGCTTAGATGGCGGGACAGGGGAGACCCAGTACTTC	CASSLDGGTGETQYF
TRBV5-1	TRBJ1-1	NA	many	TGCGCCAGCAGCTTGGCCCAACGGGACACTGAAGCTTTCTTT	CASSLAQRDTEAFF
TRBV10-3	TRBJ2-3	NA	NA	TGTGCCATCAGTGAAGGCGGAGGGTTCACAGATACGCAGTATTTT	CAISEGGGFTDTQYF
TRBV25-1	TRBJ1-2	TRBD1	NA	TGTGCCAGCAGATCGGACAGGGGGCATGGCTACACCTTC	CASRSDRGHGYTF
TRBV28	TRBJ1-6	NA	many	TGTGCCAGCAGTTTACTGTCCGATTCACCCCTCCACTTT	CASSLLSDSPLHF
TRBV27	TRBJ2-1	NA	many	TGTGCCAGCACCTCACCGTTGGCCGGGAGCGAGCAGTTCTTC	CASTSPLAGSEQFF
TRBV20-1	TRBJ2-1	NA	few	TGCAGTGCTATGCCCATACTGGCAAATGAGCAGTTCTTC	CSAMPILANEQFF
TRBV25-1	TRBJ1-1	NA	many	TGTGCCAGCAGTGAATACGGAAAGAACACTGAAGCTTTCTTT	CASSEYGKNTEAFF
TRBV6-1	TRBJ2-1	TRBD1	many	TGTGCCAGCCAAAGGGACACCTGGGACAGTATCGATGAGCAGTTCTTC	CASQRDTWDSIDEQFF
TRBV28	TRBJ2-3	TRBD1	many	TGTGCCAGCAGTTTATTAGCAGGGGGCATGGAAGATACGCAGTATTTT	CASSLLAGGMEDTQYF
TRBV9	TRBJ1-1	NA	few	TGTGCCAGCAGCGTAGATGGGGGTAACACTGAAGCTTTCTTT	CASSVDGGNTEAFF
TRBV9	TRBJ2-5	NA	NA	TGTGCCAGCAGCGTAGAGGGTCAACAAGAGACCCAGTACTTC	CASSVEGQQETQYF
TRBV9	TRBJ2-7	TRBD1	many	TGTGCCAGCAGCGGGGGGACAGGGGCCGAGCAGTACTTC	CASSGGTGAEQYF
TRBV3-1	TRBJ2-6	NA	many	TGTGCCAGCAGCCAACACGCGGCTTCTGGGGCCAACGTCCTGACTTTC	CASSQHAASGANVLTF
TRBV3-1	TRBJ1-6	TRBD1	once	TGTGCCAGCAGCCGCCGAACTGCTGAGGGACAGGGGACACCCCTCCACTTT	CASSRRTAEGQGTPLHF
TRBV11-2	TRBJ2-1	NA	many	TGTGCCAGCAGCCCTAGGGGACTCGTTGGGGCGGGTGAGCAGTTCTTC	CASSPRGLVGAGEQFF
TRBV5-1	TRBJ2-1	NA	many	TGCGCCAGCAGCTCGGGTAGTAGCGGCTACAATGAGCAGTTCTTC	CASSSGSSGYNEQFF
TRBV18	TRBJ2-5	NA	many	TGTGCCAGCTCACAGCAAGAGACCCAGTACTTC	CASSQQETQYF
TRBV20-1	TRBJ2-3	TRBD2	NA	TGCAGTGCTAGACCACTAGCGGGAGTTTATACAGATACGCAGTATTTT	CSARPLAGVYTDTQYF
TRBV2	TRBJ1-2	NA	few	TGTGCCAGCATGGACGGGGGCTCGGGCTACACCTTC	CASMDGGSGYTF
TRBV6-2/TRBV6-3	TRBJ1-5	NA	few	TGTGCCAGCAGCTCACTGTTAGAAGCCCAGCATTTT	CASSSLLEAQHF
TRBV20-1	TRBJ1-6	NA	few	TGCAGTGACCGGAAGCTGTACGGGGATTCACCCCTCCACTTT	CSDRKLYGDSPLHF
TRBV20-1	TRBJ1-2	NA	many	TGCAGTGCTAGTAAACAGCGTGGAGTGGCGACTAAATATGGCTACACCTTC	CSASKQRGVATKYGYTF
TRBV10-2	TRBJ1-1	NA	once	TGCGCCAGCAGCGACTCCCTTGAAGCTTTCTTT	CASSDSLEAFF
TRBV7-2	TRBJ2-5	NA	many	TGTGCCAGCAGCTTCGGCTTAAGCGGGCCCCGTGATCTGGACTTC	CASSFGLSGPRDLDF